This TCR beta chain emerged from a study of OX40 agonist ivuxolimab in advanced cancers. Study-level information: Ivuxolimab, an agonistic anti-OX40 (CD134) antibody, was given to patients. Dose-escalation patients had hepatocellular carcinoma, melanoma, renal cell or head and neck cancer.

Looked up from germline, CDR1 is KGHSH and CDR2 is LQKENI. The CDR3 has 15 residues. V lost 3 bases to trimming and J lost 5 bases; unmatched junction nucleotides: 6. Study-wide results and caveats: At 0.1 to 3.0 mg/kg and by week 6, CD4+ and CD8+ T cells in the blood had expanded clonally.

Clones were read by immunoSEQ multiplex PCR, and TCRdb kept only the in-frame ones, dropping some. The profile shows 90,000 or so clones, 75% to 95% of them singletons. Patients were ruled out by autoimmune disease history or systemic immunosuppression. With regard to this clone: Its antigen is as yet unknown.

The origin of this receptor is an adult with an advanced solid tumor such as melanoma, head and neck, liver or kidney cancer. The chain employs TRBV18 and TRBJ2-1, with 8 bases that match TRBD1. Sequences were derived from CD4+ or CD8+ T cells sorted from blood, sampled in a trial of the OX40 agonist ivuxolimab. CDR3: CASSPGTGVNNEQFF. In DNA form, the CDR3 reads TGTGCCAGCTCACCCGGGACAGGAGTTAACAATGAGCAGTTCTTC.